The next 25 T cell receptor beta chains were all read from a single sample in a study of siplizumab effects on memory and regulatory T cells. TCRdb's table, derived via immunoSEQ multiplex PCR, lists solely in-frame clones and lacks some. The data hold around 100,000 clones, with about nine tenths observed a single time. The sample was non-Treg CD4+ T cells sorted from blood. Every receptor here comes from a human donor in good health.

V and J are TRBV9 and TRBJ1-3; 9 nucleotides match TRBD1. This CDR3 spans 16 amino acids. V lost 4 bases and J lost 0; bases outside the gene matches: 5. CDR1 is SGDLS and CDR2 is YYNGEE in the germline V gene. DNA of the CDR3: TGTGCCAGCAGCCCCCGGGACAGGGACTCTGGAAACACCATATATTTT. Translating it yields CASSPRDRDSGNTIYF.

The rearrangement joins TRBV5-1 to TRBJ2-2; D is ambiguous. V was pared by 5 bases and J by 5 bases, with 16 bases between. The V gene's germline CDR1 is SGHRS and CDR2 YFSETQ. The CDR3 has 15 residues. In DNA, the CDR3 is TGCGCCAGCAGGGCCAACGCCGCCGCGACCGGGGAGCTGTTTTTT. Translated: CASRANAAATGELFF.

The chain joins TRBV7-9 to TRBJ2-2; 8 nucleotides align to TRBD2. Germline assignment: CDR1 SEHNR and CDR2 FQNEAQ (reference sequence). The V segment lost 5 bases and the J segment 5 bases; nucleotides outside the gene matches: 7. The CDR3 totals 15 residues. CDR3 DNA: TGTGCCAGCAGCCTAAGCGGGAGCGGGACCGGGGAGCTGTTTTTT. It yields the protein CASSLSGSGTGELFF.

The rearrangement joins TRBV18 to TRBJ2-5, with D perhaps given as TRBD1 or TRBD2 (5 bases each). CDR3 length: 15 amino acids. CDR1 is KGHSH and CDR2 is LQKENI in the germline V gene. Trimming left V 5 bases short and J 5 bases short, with 18 bases between. The CDR3 sequence: CASSRPGPQIETQYF. CDR3 nucleotides: TGTGCCAGCTCAAGACCGGGACCCCAAATCGAGACCCAGTACTTC.

This clone was seen a few times. The identical CDR3 is also encoded by other nucleotide sequences in the sample. V usage is TRBV7-9 and J usage is TRBJ2-7; no clear D gene. CDR3 length equals 11 residues. Deletions cut 3 bases from V and 4 bases from J, with 4 bases between. Looked up from germline, CDR1 is SEHNR and CDR2 is FQNEAQ (reference sequence). The CDR3 spells CASSLSYEQYF. The CDR3 DNA reads TGTGCCAGCAGCTTGTCGTACGAGCAGTACTTC.

The J gene is TRBJ1-3, the V gene TRBV7-2; D possibly corresponds to TRBD1 (5 bases). The CDR3 sequence is 14 residues long. V lost 5 bases, J lost 0 bases, and 8 bases lay in between. The germline CDR1 and CDR2 sequences are SGHTA and FQGNSA. In nucleotides, the CDR3 is TGTGCCAGCAGCGTTGGGGGCTCTGGAAACACCATATATTTT. It yields the protein CASSVGGSGNTIYF.

The V call is TRBV7-9, the J call TRBJ2-7; 12 bases agree with TRBD2. Germline V CDR1 and CDR2: SEHNR, FQNEAQ (reference sequence). The junction had 8 bases not matched to a gene; V was cut back by 6 bases and J by 5 bases. The CDR3 runs 15 residues. The CDR3 region has the DNA TGTGCCAGCAGTTCTAGCGGGAGGGCCTACCACGAGCAGTACTTC. This translates into CASSSSGRAYHEQYF. Based on the CDR3 plus reference TRBV7-9 and TRBJ2-7, the full variable domain is DTGVSQNPRHKITKRGQNVTFRCDPISEHNRLYWYRQTLGQGPEFLTYFQNEAQLEKSRLLSDRFSAERPKGSFSTLEIQRTEQGDSAMYLCASSSSGRAYHEQYFGPGTRLTVT.

The chain carries TRBV21-1 and TRBJ1-5. TRBV21-1 corresponds to a pseudogene. The length of the CDR3 is 15 residues. The CDR3 sequence: CASRKGGLSRQPQHF. The CDR3 bases are TGTGCCAGCAGGAAGGGTGGGCTATCGAGGCAGCCCCAGCATTTT.

The rearrangement uses TRBV5-5 and TRBJ2-1; 9 bases are a match to TRBD2. This CDR3 contains 16 residues. V was clipped by 1 base and J by 5 bases; unmatched bases: 7. Germline V lookup: CDR1 SGHKS, CDR2 YYEKEE (reference sequence). CDR3: CASSLSLAGPHNEQFF. The CDR3 DNA sequence: TGTGCCAGCAGCTTGTCTCTAGCGGGGCCTCACAATGAGCAGTTCTTC.

The chain uses TRBV30 and TRBJ2-1; no clear D gene. Germline CDR1 reads GTSNPN; CDR2 reads SVGIG (reference sequence). V was pared by 0 bases and J by 0 bases, with 12 bases between. The CDR3 covers 16 residues. The CDR3 DNA follows: TGTGCCTGGAGTGTAGGCAGGAGAAGCTCCTACAATGAGCAGTTCTTC. Residues: CAWSVGRRSSYNEQFF.

The chain couples TRBV30 to TRBJ1-5; D gene ambiguous. Germline CDR1 GTSNPN, CDR2 SVGIG (reference sequence). The CDR3 contains 15 residues. Trimming took 0 bases from V and 2 from J, leaving 11 bases between them. Here the CDR3 reads CAWSVSLGRNQPQHF. The CDR3 DNA reads TGTGCCTGGAGTGTATCGCTTGGGCGCAATCAGCCCCAGCATTTT. The whole variable domain, remainder taken from reference TRBV30 and TRBJ1-5, is SQTIHQWPATLVQPVGSPLSLECTVEGTSNPNLYWYRQAAGRGLQLLFYSVGIGQISSEVPQNLSASRPQDRQFILSSKKLLLSDSGFYLCAWSVSLGRNQPQHFGDGTRLSIL.

The table lists this clone with a count of one. The V gene is TRBV12-5, the J gene TRBJ1-1; D is perhaps TRBD1 (6 bases). From germline, CDR1 is LGHNT and CDR2 FRNRAP. CDR3 length equals 18 residues. V lost 2 bases, J lost 1 base, and 20 bases lay in between. The CDR3 sequence is CASGLTPRRGGPNTEAFF. CDR3 coding DNA: TGTGCTAGTGGTTTGACACCCCGCCGCGGGGGCCCGAACACTGAAGCTTTCTTT.

V usage is TRBV7-9 and J usage is TRBJ2-5, with 7 bases identical to TRBD1. Germline assignment: CDR1 SEHNR and CDR2 FQNEAQ (reference sequence). The CDR3 extends over 15 amino acids. Germline trimming cut 5 bases from V and 3 bases from J; bases unmatched to any gene: 9. The CDR3 reads CASSRRGGLEETQYF. The CDR3 nucleotides are TGTGCCAGCAGCCGAAGAGGGGGCCTTGAAGAGACCCAGTACTTC.

The chain carries TRBV7-8 and TRBJ2-1, with D maybe TRBD1 (6 bases). Trimming shortened V by 1 base and J by 0 bases, and 10 bases separated the two germline ends. The V gene's germline CDR1 is SGHVS and CDR2 FQNEAQ. The CDR3 extends over 16 amino acids. DNA for the CDR3: TGTGCCAGCAGCTTAGGTGGGACACCCTCCTACAATGAGCAGTTCTTC. It translates to CASSLGGTPSYNEQFF.

CDR3 amino acids: CASRRYYGYTF. In DNA form, the CDR3 reads TGTGCCAGCAGACGCTACTATGGCTACACCTTC. This rearrangement joins TRBV6-1 to TRBJ1-2; D gene unclear. Germline CDR1 and CDR2: MNHNS and SASEGT. CDR3 length: 11 residues. The V end was cut by 6 bases, the J end by 3 bases, with 5 bases between.

The CDR3 reads CASSPGHPGADTQYF. DNA for the CDR3: TGCGCCAGCAGCCCGGGGCACCCTGGGGCAGATACGCAGTATTTT. This chain uses TRBV5-1 with TRBJ2-3; D may be TRBD1 or TRBD2 (5 bases each). Germline assignment: CDR1 SGHRS and CDR2 YFSETQ. V was cut by 4 bases and J by 4 bases, with 16 bases left in between. The CDR3 spans 15 residues. Full variable domain (outside the CDR3, taken from reference TRBV5-1 and TRBJ2-3): KAGVTQTPRYLIKTRGQQVTLSCSPISGHRSVSWYQQTPGQGLQFLFEYFSETQRNKGNFPGRFSGRQFSNSRSEMNVSTLELGDSALYLCASSPGHPGADTQYFGPGTRLTVL.

As to this clone: Other DNA sequences in the sample encode the same CDR3. The chain links TRBV7-2 to TRBJ1-2; the D is unclear. The CDR3 covers 11 residues. Per germline, CDR1 SGHTA and CDR2 FQGNSA. V was cut by 1 base and J by 8 bases, with 5 bases left in between. CDR3 DNA: TGTGCCAGCAGCTTAGGGAGAGGCTACACCTTC. Amino acid sequence: CASSLGRGYTF.

The CDR3 is CASSLGTENTEAFF. CDR3 DNA sequence: TGTGCCAGCAGCCTGGGGACAGAGAACACTGAAGCTTTCTTT. The genes are TRBV7-2 and TRBJ1-1, with 7 bases aligning to TRBD1. The J segment lost 1 base and the V segment lost 5 bases, leaving 4 bases of the junction unmatched. This CDR3 spans 14 amino acids. Germline V gives CDR1 SGHTA, CDR2 FQGNSA.

V is TRBV6-1 and J is TRBJ2-2, with 9 bases lining up with TRBD1. V lost 6 bases to trimming and J lost 4 bases; unmatched junction nucleotides: 6. Germline values: CDR1 MNHNS, CDR2 SASEGT. This CDR3 comprises 15 residues. The CDR3 coding sequence is TGTGCCAGCAGGGGGGGACAGGGAGTCACCGGGGAGCTGTTTTTT. This translates into CASRGGQGVTGELFF.

This clone was seen once. This rearrangement joins TRBV10-2 to TRBJ2-3, with D maybe TRBD2 (5 bases). The CDR3 is 16 amino acids. V lost 4 bases and J lost 8, with 22 bases in between. CDR1 and CDR2 (germline): WSHSY, SAAADI. The CDR3 loop reads CASSAYSAPGVGTQYF. In DNA form, the CDR3 reads TGCGCCAGCAGTGCCTACTCGGCGCCCGGGGTTGGTACGCAGTATTTT.

This clone was observed a single time. V is TRBV19 and J is TRBJ2-7; D tentatively reads TRBD1 or TRBD2 (6 bases each). The V end was cut by 5 bases, the J end by 0 bases, with 14 bases between. Germline CDR1 reads LNHDA; CDR2 reads SQIVND (reference sequence). This CDR3 comprises 15 residues. The CDR3 DNA follows: TGTGCCAGTAGTCCCTGGGGGCGGGACTCCTACGAGCAGTACTTC. Translating gives CASSPWGRDSYEQYF.

The chain employs TRBV10-3 and TRBJ2-7; D not resolved. V was shortened by 3 bases and J by 0 bases, with 9 bases between the two germline ends. The CDR3 is 14 amino acids. Germline V gene sequence: CDR1 ENHRY, CDR2 SYGVKD. This chain's CDR3 is CAISDSRSSYEQYF. As DNA, the CDR3 is TGTGCCATCAGTGACTCCAGGAGCTCCTACGAGCAGTACTTC.

For the CDR3, the DNA is TGTGCCAGCAGCTCCAGTGTGGGCCGGGGGTACAATGAGCAGTTCTTC. Translated, it gives CASSSSVGRGYNEQFF. This chain connects TRBV7-2 to TRBJ2-1; TRBD2 is a possible D gene (6 bases). Germline CDR1 SGHTA, CDR2 FQGNSA. The CDR3 has 16 amino acids. V dropped 4 bases and J dropped 4 bases, with 17 bases sitting between them.

V usage is TRBV7-2 and J usage is TRBJ1-1, with D possibly TRBD1 on 6 matching bases. Germline assignment: CDR1 SGHTA and CDR2 FQGNSA. The ends were cut back, 3 bases at V and 7 bases at J, with 15 bases in the middle. The CDR3 loop spans 14 amino acids. DNA of the CDR3: TGTGCCAGCAGCTTTTGGGGGGACAACCTTGAAGCTTTCTTT. Encoded protein: CASSFWGDNLEAFF.

The gene calls are TRBV2 and TRBJ1-2, with 9 positions matching TRBD1. Trimming removed 5 bases from V and 1 base from J; junction bases left unmatched: 2. This CDR3 region has 14 residues. The germline V gene encodes CDR1 SNHLY and CDR2 FYNNEI. In DNA form, the CDR3 reads TGTGCCAGCAGTAGACAGGGGGATAACTATGGCTACACCTTC. It encodes CASSRQGDNYGYTF.